These 32 T cell receptor beta chains were all obtained from the same sample, sequenced in a study of blood T cells in healthy people across ages. A second about 6 to 11 cycle PCR used barcoded and J-beta primers. TCRdb reprocessed the 5' RACE reads with MiXCR, giving one entry per CDR3 protein. This sample yields 600,000 to 900,000 distinct CDR3 sequences, of which roughly 25% are seen a single time; 3% belongs to the top ten. These same records also appear under a second study, on T cells of mothers and their children.

Sequenced input: blood. These receptors were taken from a boy aged 5-17 years in good health.

The chain employs TRBV5-1 and TRBJ2-2; TRBD1 agrees at 7 bases. V lost 2 bases, J lost 1 base, and 8 bases stayed unmatched. Germline CDR1 SGHRS, CDR2 YFSETQ. The CDR3 has 17 residues. CDR3 sequence (DNA): TGCGCCAGCAGCTTCCAGCTTCAGGGGGAGAACACCGGGGAGCTGTTTTTT. Protein sequence: CASSFQLQGENTGELFF.

V gene TRBV12-3 or TRBV12-4 combines with J gene TRBJ1-4; the D gene is possibly TRBD1 (5 bases). The CDR3 length is 13 residues. With 6 bases removed from V and 8 bases from J, the gap between germline ends came to 13 bases. CDR3 nucleotide sequence: TGTGCCAGCAGACCCGGGACGCAGGAAAAACTGTTTTTT. Protein sequence: CASRPGTQEKLFF.

This chain joins TRBV10-3 and TRBJ2-3, with D perhaps matching TRBD2 (6 bases). Trimming took 2 bases from V and 0 from J, leaving 9 bases between them. The V gene's germline CDR1 is ENHRY and CDR2 SYGVKD. The CDR3 runs to 15 residues. CDR3 sequence: CAISEIRGSTDTQYF. The DNA of the CDR3 is TGTGCCATCAGTGAGATCCGGGGGAGCACAGATACGCAGTATTTT.

This chain uses TRBV20-1 with TRBJ2-1; 8 bases are a match to TRBD2. Germline loops: CDR1 DFQATT, CDR2 SNEGSKA (reference sequence). The CDR3 has 14 amino acids. Trimming cost V 6 bases and J 5 bases; bases outside gene matches: 9. CDR3 nucleotides: TGCAGTGCCGCGGGAGGCCAGGGTCACAATGAGCAGTTCTTC. This encodes CSAAGGQGHNEQFF.

The chain joins TRBV7-9 to TRBJ2-2; 8 nucleotides line up with TRBD1. After removal of 6 bases from V and 4 bases from J, the junction contained 10 bases not matched to a gene. The germline gives CDR1 SEHNR, CDR2 FQNEAQ (reference sequence). The CDR3 runs 16 residues. CDR3 region: CASSLRQGRSTGELFF. CDR3 DNA: TGTGCCAGCAGTTTACGACAGGGGAGGAGCACCGGGGAGCTGTTTTTT.

This clonotype was detected only a few times. J is TRBJ2-7 and V is TRBV30; 7 bases are shared with TRBD2. This CDR3 spans 15 amino acids. V was clipped by 7 bases and J by 6 bases; unmatched bases: 18. The germline CDR1 and CDR2 sequences are GTSNPN and SVGIG (reference sequence). CDR3 bases: TGTGCCTACGGGGGGTCCCGGCACGTAAAACCCGAGCAGTACTTC. This translates into CAYGGSRHVKPEQYF.

V gene TRBV6-2 or TRBV6-3 combines with J gene TRBJ2-5, with D possibly being TRBD1 or TRBD2 (5 bases each). V lost 7 bases and J 3 bases, leaving 21 bases between the germline ends. Germline V gives CDR1 MNHEY, CDR2 SVGEGT. This CDR3 contains 16 residues. This chain's CDR3 is CASTPVGAPWEETQYF. The DNA for the CDR3 is TGTGCCAGCACCCCGGTCGGGGCCCCGTGGGAAGAGACCCAGTACTTC.

This clonotype occurred a few times. Here the CDR3 reads CASTLGVYQETQYF. CDR3 nucleotide sequence: TGTGCCAGCACCCTAGGGGTATACCAAGAGACCCAGTACTTC. V and J are TRBV12-3 or TRBV12-4 and TRBJ2-5, with a possible D match to TRBD1 (5 bases). Trimming took off 7 bases at V and 0 bases at J, with 12 bases between the two ends. CDR3 size: 14 residues.

The table lists this clonotype with a count of one. This sequence joins TRBV14 and TRBJ1-2; perhaps TRBD1 as D (5 bases). Deletions cut 2 bases from V and 7 bases from J, with 14 bases between. Per germline, CDR1 SGHDN and CDR2 FVKESK. This CDR3 comprises 14 residues. The CDR3 is CASSQYDRTCGYTF. The CDR3 DNA sequence: TGTGCCAGCAGCCAATATGACAGAACCTGTGGCTACACCTTC.

The gene calls are TRBV9 and TRBJ2-7, with no clear D. Germline V gene lookup returns CDR1 SGDLS and CDR2 YYNGEE. This CDR3 region has 13 residues. Trimming removed 0 bases at V and 3 bases at J, with 7 bases between. This chain's CDR3 is CASSVGIFYEQYF. CDR3 bases: TGTGCCAGCAGCGTAGGCATTTTCTACGAGCAGTACTTC.

The rearrangement uses TRBV5-1 and TRBJ2-5, with 9 bases aligning to TRBD1. The J call may be mistaken, given a closer DNA end match to TRBJ2-7. CDR1 SGHRS and CDR2 YFSETQ come from the germline V gene. This CDR3 comprises 14 residues. The CDR3 reads CASSYGTGNLEQYF. The CDR3 region has the DNA TGCGCCAGCAGCTATGGGACAGGGAATCTCGAGCAGTACTTC.

This chain joins TRBV2 and TRBJ2-5; 15 nucleotides align to TRBD2. This CDR3 has 16 amino acids. Germline CDR1 is SNHLY and CDR2 is FYNNEI. The V segment lost 11 bases and the J segment 4 bases; nucleotides outside the gene matches: 11. DNA of the CDR3: TGTGCCGGCTCGCCGGGACTAGCGGGGGGTGGAGAGACCCAGTACTTC. It is translated as CAGSPGLAGGGETQYF.

The chain uses TRBV20-1 and TRBJ1-6; no definite D call. Germline V lookup: CDR1 DFQATT, CDR2 SNEGSKA (reference sequence). V was pared by 0 bases and J by 7 bases, with 7 bases between. This CDR3 comprises 13 residues. The CDR3 reads CSARERGNSPLHF. CDR3 nucleotides: TGCAGTGCTAGAGAGAGAGGGAATTCACCCCTCCACTTT.

This CDR3 is CASSQDTGAEDGYTF. CDR3 DNA: TGTGCCAGCAGCCAAGATACAGGGGCCGAGGATGGCTACACCTTC. The chain is built from TRBV3-1 and TRBJ1-2; 7 bases agree with TRBD1. CDR3 length: 15 amino acids. With 0 bases clipped from V and 6 bases from J, the junction kept 7 bases outside the gene matches. From germline, CDR1 is LGHDT and CDR2 YNNKEL (reference sequence).

This chain links TRBV7-9 with TRBJ2-3; a possible D gene is TRBD2 (6 bases). V dropped 6 bases and J dropped 1 base, with 14 bases sitting between them. The germline V gene encodes CDR1 SEHNR and CDR2 FQNEAQ (reference sequence). This CDR3 is built from 15 residues. In nucleotides, the CDR3 is TGTGCCAGCAGTTTGGGCGGCGGGGGCACAGATACGCAGTATTTT. Translating gives CASSLGGGGTDTQYF.

This clonotype showed up many times. This rearrangement joins TRBV5-1 to TRBJ2-2; no clear D gene. CDR3 length: 14 amino acids. V lost 0 bases and J 6 bases, leaving 9 bases between the germline ends. Germline assignment: CDR1 SGHRS and CDR2 YFSETQ. Here the CDR3 reads CASSLAVTAGELFF. The CDR3 nucleotides read TGCGCCAGCAGCTTGGCGGTTACGGCCGGGGAGCTGTTTTTT.

In this sample, this clonotype turned up a few times. This sequence joins TRBV7-9 and TRBJ2-5; D perhaps matches TRBD1 (5 bases). The CDR3 runs 15 residues. Deletions cut 2 bases from V and 1 base from J, with 11 bases between. Per the germline V gene, CDR1 is SEHNR and CDR2 is FQNEAQ (reference sequence). The CDR3 is CASSLLLQGQETQYF. In DNA, the CDR3 is TGTGCCAGCAGCTTACTTCTGCAGGGCCAAGAGACCCAGTACTTC.

This clonotype was found a few times. The chain employs TRBV20-1 and TRBJ2-1; 12 bases are a match to TRBD1. The CDR3 is made up of 13 amino acids. The junction had 3 bases not matched to a gene; V was cut back by 5 bases and J by 7 bases. Germline V gene sequence: CDR1 DFQATT, CDR2 SNEGSKA (reference sequence). CDR3 DNA sequence: TGCAGTGCTTCGGGACAGGGGGCAAATGAGCAGTTCTTC. As protein: CSASGQGANEQFF.

This clonotype was seen more than once but under ten times. The chain is built from TRBV29-1 and TRBJ1-1, with no clear D. This CDR3 contains 13 residues. Trimming pared 2 bases from V and 5 bases from J, leaving 12 bases between. The germline CDR1 and CDR2 sequences are SQVTM and ANQGSEA. CDR3: CSVEPVLRTEAFF. The CDR3 DNA sequence: TGCAGCGTTGAACCAGTCTTAAGGACTGAAGCTTTCTTT. Complete variable domain (other parts from reference TRBV29-1 and TRBJ1-1): SAVISQKPSRDICQRGTSLTIQCQVDSQVTMMFWYRQQPGQSLTLIATANQGSEATYESGFVIDKFPISRPNLTFSTLTVSNMSPEDSSIYLCSVEPVLRTEAFFGQGTRLTVV.

V usage is TRBV19 and J usage is TRBJ2-6; D not resolved. The V gene lost 1 base and the J gene lost 0 bases, with 7 bases spanning the gap. The V gene's germline CDR1 is LNHDA and CDR2 SQIVND (reference sequence). This CDR3 spans 16 amino acids. CDR3 sequence: CASSIAQASGANVLTF. The CDR3 coding sequence is TGTGCCAGTAGTATAGCCCAAGCCTCTGGGGCCAACGTCCTGACTTTC.

In its sample, this clonotype was seen a few times. The junction departs from germline at one end; a sequencing error may be responsible. The chain carries TRBV5-1 and TRBJ2-2, with D tentatively TRBD1 (6 bases). There are 16 residues in the CDR3. Germline V lookup: CDR1 SGHRS, CDR2 YFSETQ. CDR3 bases: TGCGCTAGCAGCGGACTCCGGGACAAAAACACCGGGGAGCTGTTTTTT. Its protein is CASSGLRDKNTGELFF. Looking up the rest from reference TRBV5-1 and TRBJ2-2 gives the full variable domain: KAGVTQTPRYLIKTRGQQVTLSCSPISGHRSVSWYQQTPGQGLQFLFEYFSETQRNKGNFPGRFSGRQFSNSRSEMNVSTLELGDSALYLCASSGLRDKNTGELFFGEGSRLTVL.

This chain uses TRBV5-1 with TRBJ2-3, with 7 bases identical to TRBD1. The V and J ends lost 4 bases and 1 base, in that order; junction bases with no gene match: 3. Germline V CDR1 and CDR2: SGHRS, YFSETQ. CDR3 size: 14 residues. The CDR3 DNA follows: TGCGCCAGCAGCGGGACAGAGGGCACAGATACGCAGTATTTT. It yields the protein CASSGTEGTDTQYF.

The CDR3 region is CASSTGPGETQYF. CDR3 DNA: TGTGCCAGCAGTACGGGACCCGGGGAGACCCAGTACTTC. The V gene is TRBV12-3 or TRBV12-4, the J gene TRBJ2-5, with D perhaps assigned TRBD1 or TRBD2 (5 bases each). Trimming removed 5 bases at V and 5 bases at J, with 12 bases between. The CDR3 consists of 13 residues.

This chain links TRBV12-3 or TRBV12-4 with TRBJ2-5, with D maybe TRBD1 (7 bases). This CDR3 is 14 amino acids long. Trimming stripped 2 bases from V and 11 bases from J, with 18 bases between. The CDR3 here is CASSLTGGQREQYF. CDR3 sequence (DNA): TGTGCCAGCAGTTTAACCGGGGGACAGAGGGAGCAGTACTTC.

The genes are TRBV30 and TRBJ2-7; D is perhaps TRBD2 (6 bases). Trimming shortened V by 1 base and J by 4 bases, and 14 bases separated the two germline ends. The CDR3 sequence is 14 residues long. The V gene's germline CDR1 is GTSNPN and CDR2 SVGIG (reference sequence). CDR3 region: CAWSGGAGPYEQYF. The CDR3 coding sequence is TGTGCCTGGAGTGGTGGAGCGGGCCCATACGAGCAGTACTTC.

This clonotype was detected a few times. This chain joins TRBV9 and TRBJ2-3; 7 nucleotides match TRBD2. Germline CDR1 and CDR2: SGDLS and YYNGEE. The junction had 3 bases not matched to a gene; V was cut back by 0 bases and J by 2 bases. The CDR3 runs to 15 residues. CDR3: CASSVAGGNTDTQYF. The CDR3 nucleotides read TGTGCCAGCAGCGTAGCGGGGGGAAACACAGATACGCAGTATTTT.

The chain joins TRBV20-1 to TRBJ2-1; D gene unclear. V lost 3 bases and J 4 bases, leaving 10 bases between the germline ends. This CDR3 region has 13 residues. The germline V gene has CDR1 DFQATT and CDR2 SNEGSKA (reference sequence). The CDR3 DNA reads TGCAGTGCTAGCCACGGGTCATACAATGAGCAGTTCTTC. Translation gives CSASHGSYNEQFF.

This clonotype was seen a few times. This rearrangement joins TRBV7-2 to TRBJ2-1; D not resolved. Germline CDR1 SGHTA, CDR2 FQGNSA. There are 15 residues in the CDR3. V lost 0 bases, J lost 7 bases, and 13 bases lay in between. The CDR3, as DNA: TGTGCCAGCAGCTTAGCGCTCCTAGTCGGGAATGAGCAGTTCTTC. It specifies CASSLALLVGNEQFF.

The J gene is TRBJ2-4, the V gene TRBV20-1, with 9 bases aligning to TRBD2. The CDR3 sequence is 15 residues long. The trim removed 7 bases at V and 1 base at J, leaving 8 bases unmatched. Germline assignment: CDR1 DFQATT and CDR2 SNEGSKA (reference sequence). CDR3 coding DNA: TGCAGTGGGCGGGAGGGCCTTACGGCCAAAAACATTCAGTACTTC. Translation: CSGREGLTAKNIQYF.

This chain links TRBV3-1 with TRBJ2-7; possibly TRBD1 or TRBD2 for D (5 bases each). The germline gives CDR1 LGHDT, CDR2 YNNKEL (reference sequence). The CDR3 loop spans 14 amino acids. V gave up 3 bases and J gave up 7 bases, with 16 bases separating them. CDR3: CASSQPGRPMEQYF. The CDR3 nucleotides are TGTGCCAGCAGCCAGCCGGGACGACCAATGGAGCAGTACTTC.

The J gene is TRBJ2-1, the V gene TRBV6-2 or TRBV6-3, with D unclear. This CDR3 contains 11 residues. Trimming removed 6 bases from V and 9 bases from J, with 9 bases in between. Germline V gene sequence: CDR1 MNHEY, CDR2 SVGEGT. CDR3 nucleotides: TGTGCCAGCAGCCAGAATTCTGAGCAGTTCTTC. It yields the protein CASSQNSEQFF.

This clonotype was detected many times. This chain connects TRBV6-5 to TRBJ1-1, with D possibly TRBD1 on 5 matching bases. With 0 bases removed from V and 2 bases from J, the gap between germline ends came to 7 bases. The CDR3 loop spans 14 amino acids. In germline, CDR1 is MNHEY, CDR2 SVGAGI. CDR3 region: CASSYSGGNTEAFF. The DNA for the CDR3 is TGTGCCAGCAGTTACTCCGGGGGAAACACTGAAGCTTTCTTT.